The T cell receptor (beta chain) under discussion was sequenced for a study of T cell responses to AZD1222 COVID-19 vaccine. Study summary: Samples with a second dose at about 4 or about 12 weeks were pooled together.

Study-level points and caveats: Reportedly, nearly half of unique spike TCRs recognized epitopes outside B.1.351/B.1.1.7 mutations. Females made up more of the donors, who were largely white British, and clonal diversity may have come out too low.

A word on this clone: Its cognate antigen is unknown.

Here immunoSEQ multiplex PCR was the method, and the copy in TCRdb shows in-frame clones only, minus some. This table has about 180,000 clones, 90% appearing once. The CDR3 sequence is 18 residues long. The germline V and J ends were trimmed by 0 bases and 0 bases, with 15 bases remaining between them. The V gene's germline CDR1 is LNHDA and CDR2 SQIVND (reference sequence). The chain has TRBV19 and TRBJ1-5; D remains ambiguous. Specimen: peripheral blood, collected on day 0 of AZD1222 vaccination. The sequence was collected from an adult in good health. The CDR3 coding sequence is TGTGCCAGTAGTATAGAGGTTACGGGAGTCTATAGCAATCAGCCCCAGCATTTT. Its protein is CASSIEVTGVYSNQPQHF.